These T cell receptor beta chains were read from a single sample in a study of T cell clonotyping in hematopoietic cell transplantation. Libraries were prepared by immunoSEQ multiplex PCR; TCRdb keeps only in-frame clonotypes and omits some of them. This table has fewer than 50,000 clones, 80% to 90% appearing once. This sample comprised peripheral blood mononuclear cells, obtained before stem cell transplant. The receptor set was obtained from a man in his 60s with biphenotypic leukemia. Some clones in this sample may be carry-over from other donors' samples. Both conserved end residues are part of each CDR3. Each record gives: V gene, clone size, J gene, D gene, CDR3 DNA, CDR3 protein. A D gene is named only where the DNA matches it firmly. Clone size is stated in some rows and not others, as once, few, many or a class when expanded.

>TRBV30|NA|TRBJ1-4|NA
TGTGCCTGGAGTGCCGGGGACGGTTTAAATGAAAAACTGTTTTTT
CAWSAGDGLNEKLFF
>TRBV9|NA|TRBJ1-2|NA
TGTGCCAGCAGCACCAACACAAACTATGGCTACACCTTC
CASSTNTNYGYTF
>TRBV5-1|once|TRBJ1-1|NA
TGCGCCAGCAGTTGGCAGGCAGGGGACACTGAAGCTTTCTTT
CASSWQAGDTEAFF
>TRBV30|once|TRBJ2-3|NA
TGTGCCTGGAGTAGAGGGCCGAACACAGATACGCAGTATTTT
CAWSRGPNTDTQYF
>TRBV5-1|NA|TRBJ2-7|NA
TGCGCCAGCAGCTTGGGCGTCCCGGGTTCCGAGCAGTACTTC
CASSLGVPGSEQYF
>TRBV11-1|medium-sized|TRBJ2-5|NA
TGTGCCAGCAGCTTAGCCCACGGGGGTTACGTGGAGACCCAGTACTTC
CASSLAHGGYVETQYF
>TRBV19|NA|TRBJ1-2|TRBD1
TGTGCCAGTAGTCCCGGGACAGAGCCTATTTACTATGGCTACACCTTC
CASSPGTEPIYYGYTF
>TRBV5-6|once|TRBJ1-5|NA
TGTGCCAGCAGCTTATACGATAATCAGCCCCAGCATTTT
CASSLYDNQPQHF
>TRBV2|NA|TRBJ1-1|TRBD1
TGTGCCAGAAACCCCGGGACAGGGGGGACTGAAGCTTTCTTT
CARNPGTGGTEAFF
>TRBV19|NA|TRBJ1-1|NA
TGTGCCAGTAGCCACAGGGTCCGGAACACTGAAGCTTTCTTT
CASSHRVRNTEAFF